Following are 28 T cell receptor beta chains from one sample sequenced in a study of shared clonotypes between healthy human individuals. Naive CD8 isolation took CD45RO-negative cells positively selected for CCR7 and excluded terminally differentiated effector memory CD45RA+ cells. The assay was immunoSEQ multiplex PCR, and TCRdb's table has in-frame clones only and misses some. The data hold about 1.9 million clones, with roughly 93% observed a single time. The sample was naive CD8+ T cells from PBMCs. The receptors originated from a man aged 18 to 35 in good health. Some clones in this sample may be carry-over from other donors' samples.

The V call is TRBV27, the J call TRBJ1-2, with 8 positions matching TRBD1. V gave up 0 bases and J gave up 3 bases; unmatched junction bases: 6. The V gene's germline CDR1 is MNHEY and CDR2 SMNVEV (reference sequence). CDR3 length: 16 residues. The CDR3 here is CASSLSNGQGDYGYTF. In nucleotides, the CDR3 is TGTGCCAGCAGTTTATCGAATGGACAGGGCGACTATGGCTACACCTTC.

In the case of this clone: Other DNA sequences in the sample encode the same CDR3. The chain uses TRBV13 and TRBJ2-5; D is possibly TRBD1 or TRBD2 (5 bases each). V lost 0 bases to trimming and J lost 5 bases, with 7 bases between them. The CDR3 loop spans 13 amino acids. Germline assignment: CDR1 PRHDT and CDR2 FYEKMQ (reference sequence). The CDR3 protein is CASSLGEGETQYF. In nucleotides, the CDR3 is TGTGCCAGCAGCTTAGGTGAGGGGGAGACCCAGTACTTC.

The chain couples TRBV4-3 to TRBJ2-2; the match to TRBD1 covers 7 bases. The ends lost 0 bases at V and 6 bases at J; junction bases unmatched: 7. The CDR3 loop spans 16 amino acids. Germline V gene data show CDR1 as LGHNA and CDR2 as YSLEER. The CDR3 bases are TGCGCCAGCAGCCAAGACTCACAGGGGAGTCCCGGGGAGCTGTTTTTT. Residues: CASSQDSQGSPGELFF.

Details on this clone: The sample holds other DNA sequences that translate to the same CDR3. V is TRBV6-5 and J is TRBJ2-7; TRBD1 might be the D (6 bases). The CDR3 is made up of 13 amino acids. The V and J ends lost 6 bases and 1 base respectively, with 10 bases between them. Germline V gene data show CDR1 as MNHEY and CDR2 as SVGAGI. Written as DNA, the CDR3 is TGTGCCAGCAGGGACAGACTTTCCTACGAGCAGTACTTC. Its translation: CASRDRLSYEQYF.

The chain couples TRBV5-1 to TRBJ1-1, with D tentatively TRBD1 (5 bases). V was pared by 4 bases and J by 3 bases, with 13 bases between. The V gene's germline CDR1 is SGHRS and CDR2 YFSETQ. This CDR3 region has 14 residues. The CDR3 reads CASSSRDPYTEAFF. The CDR3 bases are TGCGCCAGCAGCAGCCGGGACCCATACACTGAAGCTTTCTTT. Full variable domain (remainder filled in from reference TRBV5-1 and TRBJ1-1): KAGVTQTPRYLIKTRGQQVTLSCSPISGHRSVSWYQQTPGQGLQFLFEYFSETQRNKGNFPGRFSGRQFSNSRSEMNVSTLELGDSALYLCASSSRDPYTEAFFGQGTRLTVV.

The chain links TRBV7-2 to TRBJ2-3; D may be TRBD2 (5 bases). The CDR3 is made up of 13 amino acids. Germline values: CDR1 SGHTA, CDR2 FQGNSA. V lost 5 bases, J lost 6 bases, and 12 bases lay in between. This chain's CDR3 is CASSPTGWDTQYF. For the CDR3, the DNA is TGTGCCAGCAGCCCCACGGGGTGGGATACGCAGTATTTT.

J is TRBJ1-2 and V is TRBV7-2; D possibly corresponds to TRBD1 (6 bases). CDR3 length equals 15 residues. CDR1 and CDR2 (germline): SGHTA, FQGNSA. V was pared by 1 base and J by 4 bases, with 13 bases between. In nucleotides, the CDR3 is TGTGCCAGCAGCTTAGGGGCAGGGGAGATCTATGGCTACACCTTC. Protein sequence: CASSLGAGEIYGYTF. The whole variable domain, remainder taken from reference TRBV7-2 and TRBJ1-2, is GAGVSQSPSNKVTEKGKDVELRCDPISGHTALYWYRQSLGQGLEFLIYFQGNSAPDKSGLPSDRFSAERTGGSVSTLTIQRTQQEDSAVYLCASSLGAGEIYGYTFGSGTRLTVV.

This clone was counted only a few times. This chain connects TRBV27 to TRBJ1-1; TRBD1 aligns across 9 bases. Trimming removed 7 bases from V and 3 bases from J; junction bases left unmatched: 3. This CDR3 is built from 13 residues. Germline CDR1 is MNHEY and CDR2 is SMNVEV (reference sequence). CDR3 amino acids: CASKTGGYTEAFF. In DNA form, the CDR3 reads TGTGCCAGCAAGACAGGGGGATACACTGAAGCTTTCTTT.

The gene calls are TRBV9 and TRBJ1-1; a possible D gene is TRBD1 (6 bases). V gave up 3 bases and J gave up 5 bases, with 17 bases separating them. This CDR3 has 15 amino acids. CDR1 is SGDLS and CDR2 is YYNGEE in the germline V gene. CDR3 region: CASSAQDRPVTEAFF. CDR3 in DNA: TGTGCCAGCAGCGCACAAGACAGGCCGGTGACTGAAGCTTTCTTT.

V gene TRBV6-1 combines with J gene TRBJ1-2; D is undetermined. V lost 3 bases to trimming and J lost 4 bases, with 18 bases between them. Germline V lookup: CDR1 MNHNS, CDR2 SASEGT. The CDR3 consists of 16 residues. The DNA of the CDR3 is TGTGCCAGCAGTGAGCTGCGTCAGGAGATCCTCTATGGCTACACCTTC. It specifies CASSELRQEILYGYTF.

The J gene is TRBJ1-1, the V gene TRBV6-1; D is unresolved. The germline gives CDR1 MNHNS, CDR2 SASEGT. The ends were cut back, 4 bases at V and 3 bases at J, with 6 bases in the middle. There are 12 residues in the CDR3. Here the CDR3 DNA reads TGTGCCAGCAGTGGCCTTTACACTGAAGCTTTCTTT. Translation: CASSGLYTEAFF.

The chain has TRBV28 and TRBJ2-1, with TRBD2 as a possible D gene (6 bases). The CDR3 length is 18 residues. The germline V and J ends were trimmed by 3 bases and 0 bases, with 18 bases remaining between them. The V gene's germline CDR1 is MDHEN and CDR2 SYDVKM. The CDR3 DNA follows: TGTGCCAGCAGTTTTAGTCGATGGGACTTCGTCTCCTACAATGAGCAGTTCTTC. Amino acid sequence: CASSFSRWDFVSYNEQFF. The variable domain in full, completed from reference TRBV28 and TRBJ2-1, reads DVKVTQSSRYLVKRTGEKVFLECVQDMDHENMFWYRQDPGLGLRLIYFSYDVKMKEKGDIPEGYSVSREKKERFSLILESASTNQTSMYLCASSFSRWDFVSYNEQFFGPGTRLTVL.

The chain links TRBV29-1 to TRBJ2-1, with 8 bases fitting TRBD1. In germline, CDR1 is SQVTM, CDR2 ANQGSEA. The CDR3 totals 14 residues. The V segment lost 6 bases and the J segment 2 bases; nucleotides outside the gene matches: 6. The CDR3 DNA is TGCAGCGTAGACCAGGGGGCCCCCTACAATGAGCAGTTCTTC. This codes for CSVDQGAPYNEQFF.

There are a few counts of this clone. Additional DNA sequences in this sample encode the identical CDR3. The chain recombines TRBV6-4 with TRBJ2-2; no clear D. This CDR3 is built from 13 residues. Trimming pared 3 bases from V and 2 bases from J, leaving 4 bases between. Germline CDR1 reads MRHNA; CDR2 reads SNTAGT. The CDR3 loop reads CASSDPNTGELFF. CDR3 bases: TGTGCCAGCAGTGATCCCAACACCGGGGAGCTGTTTTTT.

The chain links TRBV7-8 to TRBJ2-1, with 14 bases that match TRBD2. Germline values: CDR1 SGHVS, CDR2 FQNEAQ. Losses at the gene ends were 3 bases for V and 1 base for J; bases not matched to a gene: 5. The CDR3 extends over 18 amino acids. The CDR3 spells CASSFGLAGGLSYNEQFF. CDR3 DNA: TGTGCCAGCAGCTTCGGACTAGCGGGAGGACTTTCCTACAATGAGCAGTTCTTC.

The genes are TRBV10-1 and TRBJ2-7, with 9 bases aligning to TRBD2. The CDR3 length is 15 residues. Germline V gives CDR1 WNHNN, CDR2 SYGVQD (reference sequence). V lost 3 bases, J lost 5 bases, and 8 bases stayed unmatched. The chain's CDR3 is CASSDGGRADDEQYF. The CDR3 bases are TGCGCCAGCAGTGACGGCGGGAGGGCCGACGACGAGCAGTACTTC.

The chain couples TRBV29-1 to TRBJ1-2; no firm D call. V was clipped by 2 bases and J by 8 bases, with 15 bases between them. The CDR3 covers 13 residues. The germline V gene has CDR1 SQVTM and CDR2 ANQGSEA. CDR3 DNA sequence: TGCAGCGTTGAAATAAATTGGGAGCGAGGCTACACCTTC. It encodes CSVEINWERGYTF.

This chain connects TRBV9 to TRBJ2-5; no firm D call. This CDR3 is built from 14 residues. Germline lookup yields CDR1 SGDLS and CDR2 YYNGEE. Trimming left V 4 bases short and J 7 bases short, with 17 bases between. This CDR3 is CASSPFEAQRTQYF. The CDR3 DNA reads TGTGCCAGCAGCCCTTTCGAGGCCCAGCGGACCCAGTACTTC.

V is TRBV6-1 and J is TRBJ1-1; D not certain. Germline CDR1 MNHNS, CDR2 SASEGT. Trimming cost V 6 bases and J 12 bases, with 11 bases left between them. The CDR3 loop spans 10 amino acids. The chain's CDR3 is CASSALYTFF. As DNA, the CDR3 is TGTGCCAGCAGCGCCTTATATACTTTCTTT.

The V gene is TRBV4-1, the J gene TRBJ2-7; the D gene is possibly TRBD2 (7 bases). Trimming removed 0 bases from V and 4 bases from J, with 16 bases in between. CDR3 size: 16 residues. Germline V gives CDR1 MGHRA, CDR2 YSYEKL. The DNA of the CDR3 is TGCGCCAGCAGCCAAGACCATTGGGGGGGCGATTACGAGCAGTACTTC. Amino acids: CASSQDHWGGDYEQYF.

This chain connects TRBV7-9 to TRBJ2-7, with D possibly being TRBD2 (5 bases). Trimming cost V 6 bases and J 6 bases, with 15 bases left between them. CDR1 SEHNR and CDR2 FQNEAQ come from the germline V gene (reference sequence). The CDR3 is 13 residues long. The CDR3 here is CASRMRDQSEQYF. The DNA for the CDR3 is TGTGCCAGCAGGATGAGGGATCAGAGCGAGCAGTACTTC.

The chain couples TRBV28 to TRBJ2-2; 7 bases align to TRBD1. Germline V lookup: CDR1 MDHEN, CDR2 SYDVKM. Trimming removed 4 bases from V and 4 bases from J; junction bases left unmatched: 3. This CDR3 has 14 residues. In DNA form, the CDR3 reads TGTGCCAGCAGTTCTCGGACAGGCACCGGGGAGCTGTTTTTT. Its translation is CASSSRTGTGELFF.

With respect to this clone: The same CDR3 arises from other DNA sequences in this sample as well. The chain uses TRBV6-6 and TRBJ2-3, with D possibly TRBD1 on 6 matching bases. With 3 bases removed from V and 6 bases from J, the gap between germline ends came to 13 bases. Germline V gene lookup returns CDR1 MNHNY and CDR2 SVGAGI (reference sequence). CDR3 size: 14 residues. CDR3: CASSYVGARDTQYF. In nucleotides, the CDR3 is TGTGCCAGCAGTTATGTGGGGGCTAGGGATACGCAGTATTTT.

The rearrangement joins TRBV11-2 to TRBJ1-1; D is uncertain. There are 14 residues in the CDR3. Trimming pared 4 bases from V and 2 bases from J, leaving 11 bases between. Germline V gene data show CDR1 as SGHAT and CDR2 as FQNNGV. The CDR3 region has the DNA TGTGCCAGCAGCTCCCGAGGGAGCAACACTGAAGCTTTCTTT. As protein: CASSSRGSNTEAFF. Supplemented by reference TRBV11-2 and TRBJ1-1, the full variable domain reads EAGVAQSPRYKIIEKRQSVAFWCNPISGHATLYWYQQILGQGPKLLIQFQNNGVVDDSQLPKDRFSAERLKGVDSTLKIQPAKLEDSAVYLCASSSRGSNTEAFFGQGTRLTVV.

V and J are TRBV11-2 and TRBJ2-7, with D possibly called TRBD1 or TRBD2 (5 bases each). Looked up from germline, CDR1 is SGHAT and CDR2 is FQNNGV. V lost 5 bases and J lost 6, with 14 bases in between. There are 13 residues in the CDR3. CDR3 bases: TGTGCCAGCAGCCCCCCAGGGACGCTCGAGCAGTACTTC. Its translation is CASSPPGTLEQYF.

As DNA, the CDR3 is TGCGCCAGCAGCCAACCACGGACGGGGACATCCGGCGAGACCCAGTACTTC. It translates to CASSQPRTGTSGETQYF. The V gene is TRBV4-1, the J gene TRBJ2-5; tentatively, D is TRBD1 (6 bases). The CDR3 sequence is 17 residues long. Germline V CDR1 and CDR2: MGHRA, YSYEKL. The V gene lost 2 bases and the J gene lost 5 bases, with 21 bases spanning the gap.

This clone was recorded only once. V gene TRBV6-5 combines with J gene TRBJ1-5; D gene unclear. Trimming left V 6 bases short and J 0 bases short, with 12 bases between. There are 15 residues in the CDR3. In germline, CDR1 is MNHEY, CDR2 SVGAGI. The CDR3 here is CASRLAYNSNQPQHF. CDR3 coding DNA: TGTGCCAGCAGACTAGCTTATAATAGCAATCAGCCCCAGCATTTT.

This chain connects TRBV7-9 to TRBJ1-4, with a weak D call TRBD1 (6 bases). Germline V lookup: CDR1 SEHNR, CDR2 FQNEAQ (reference sequence). The CDR3 length is 14 residues. V lost 6 bases, J lost 0 bases, and 8 bases lay in between. CDR3 coding DNA: TGTGCCAGCAGGGGGGACACAACTAATGAAAAACTGTTTTTT. Protein sequence: CASRGDTTNEKLFF.